Presented here are 14 T cell receptor beta chains from one specimen sequenced in a study of blood T cell repertoires in COVID-19. The assay was immunoSEQ multiplex PCR, and TCRdb's table has in-frame clones only and misses some. Found here are approximately 470,000 clones, approximately 90% of them singletons; the top ten hold under 0.75%. Sequencing input: PBMCs or T cells enriched from blood (not recorded which). The receptor set was obtained from a woman younger than 35 who had recovered from COVID-19.

This clone showed up just a few times. The rearrangement joins TRBV7-8 to TRBJ1-6; 8 positions match TRBD1. This CDR3 spans 16 amino acids. Per germline, CDR1 SGHVS and CDR2 FQNEAQ. V lost 2 bases to trimming and J lost 10 bases; unmatched junction nucleotides: 10. CDR3 nucleotides: TGTGCCAGCAGCTTAAGGACAGGGAATAGTGGATCACCCCTCCACTTT. The encoded protein is CASSLRTGNSGSPLHF.

The gene calls are TRBV6-5 and TRBJ2-7; possible D gene TRBD2, 5 bases. The CDR3 extends over 12 amino acids. V lost 4 bases and J lost 5, with 9 bases in between. The germline CDR1 and CDR2 sequences are MNHEY and SVGAGI. CDR3: CASSSEGHEQYF. The DNA for the CDR3 is TGTGCCAGCAGTTCTGAGGGCCACGAGCAGTACTTC.

The V gene is TRBV5-1, the J gene TRBJ2-5; D gene unclear. V gave up 1 base and J gave up 4 bases, with 11 bases separating them. This CDR3 has 14 residues. Germline V CDR1 and CDR2: SGHRS, YFSETQ. The CDR3 nucleotides read TGCGCCAGCAGCTTGTTGGGCTCCGGAGAGACCCAGTACTTC. Protein sequence: CASSLLGSGETQYF.

The chain recombines TRBV7-9 with TRBJ2-7; 10 nucleotides match TRBD1. The CDR3 is 17 amino acids. The ends lost 4 bases at V and 4 bases at J; junction bases unmatched: 13. Germline CDR1 SEHNR, CDR2 FQNEAQ (reference sequence). CDR3 in amino acids: CASSSALGGDRGYEQYF. CDR3 DNA: TGTGCCAGCAGCTCCGCCCTGGGGGGGGACAGGGGTTACGAGCAGTACTTC.

This sequence joins TRBV6-1 and TRBJ2-7, with a tentative D call TRBD2 (6 bases). Germline V gene sequence: CDR1 MNHNS, CDR2 SASEGT. V lost 3 bases, J lost 0 bases, and 18 bases lay in between. CDR3 length: 17 residues. The CDR3 spells CASSDPRGRRASYEQYF. The CDR3 coding sequence is TGTGCCAGCAGTGACCCCCGTGGCAGGAGGGCCTCCTACGAGCAGTACTTC.

This chain connects TRBV5-1 to TRBJ1-5; D possibly corresponds to TRBD1 (6 bases). This CDR3 is built from 15 residues. Germline V gene lookup returns CDR1 SGHRS and CDR2 YFSETQ. Trimming cost V 4 bases and J 4 bases, with 15 bases left between them. The CDR3 is CASSPYDRTNQPQHF. For the CDR3, the DNA is TGCGCCAGCAGCCCCTATGACAGGACGAATCAGCCCCAGCATTTT.

This clone showed up just a few times. The sample has other DNA sequences that encode this CDR3 too. V is TRBV30 and J is TRBJ1-5; 7 bases map to TRBD1. The CDR3 is 13 amino acids. Germline assignment: CDR1 GTSNPN and CDR2 SVGIG (reference sequence). With 2 bases clipped from V and 4 bases from J, the junction kept 2 bases outside the gene matches. The CDR3 loop reads CAWSRDSNQPQHF. CDR3 nucleotides: TGTGCCTGGAGTCGGGACAGTAATCAGCCCCAGCATTTT.

This chain uses TRBV6-1 with TRBJ2-1; TRBD2 might be the D (7 bases). Germline lookup yields CDR1 MNHNS and CDR2 SASEGT. Trimming removed 0 bases from V and 7 bases from J, with 16 bases in between. The CDR3 covers 16 residues. CDR3 bases: TGTGCCAGCAGTGAAGCGGTGGGGGGGGCTTATAATGAGCAGTTCTTC. This translates into CASSEAVGGAYNEQFF.

The gene calls are TRBV5-1 and TRBJ2-5; D might be TRBD2 (6 bases). Per germline, CDR1 SGHRS and CDR2 YFSETQ. CDR3 length: 14 amino acids. Trimming took 1 base from V and 2 from J, leaving 9 bases between them. The CDR3 DNA is TGCGCCAGCAGCTTGTACCTAGCGCAAGAGACCCAGTACTTC. It encodes CASSLYLAQETQYF.

The chain uses TRBV5-1 and TRBJ1-1, with 9 bases identical to TRBD1. The CDR3 loop spans 14 amino acids. Germline V gene lookup returns CDR1 SGHRS and CDR2 YFSETQ. Trimming cost V 4 bases and J 4 bases; bases outside gene matches: 5. The CDR3 protein is CASSGSGQGTEAFF. The CDR3, as DNA: TGCGCCAGCAGCGGCTCGGGACAGGGCACTGAAGCTTTCTTT.

This chain connects TRBV7-6 to TRBJ2-3, with 9 bases identical to TRBD1. The trim removed 6 bases at V and 3 bases at J, leaving 4 bases unmatched. CDR1 is SGHVS and CDR2 is FNYEAQ in the germline V gene. The CDR3 is made up of 14 amino acids. The CDR3 nucleotides read TGTGCCAGCAGTGGGACAGGGCTAACAGATACGCAGTATTTT. Residues: CASSGTGLTDTQYF.

The sample holds a few counts of this clone. The chain recombines TRBV19 with TRBJ1-6, with unresolved D. Trimming cost V 6 bases and J 10 bases, with 13 bases left between them. Germline lookup yields CDR1 LNHDA and CDR2 SQIVND (reference sequence). CDR3 length: 13 amino acids. CDR3: CASRGGNYSPLHF. In DNA form, the CDR3 reads TGTGCCAGTAGGGGAGGGAACTACTCACCCCTCCACTTT. The full variable domain, its missing parts supplied by reference TRBV19 and TRBJ1-6, is DGGITQSPKYLFRKEGQNVTLSCEQNLNHDAMYWYRQDPGQGLRLIYYSQIVNDFQKGDIAEGYSVSREKKESFPLTVTSAQKNPTAFYLCASRGGNYSPLHFGNGTRLTVT.

This chain connects TRBV27 to TRBJ2-5; 9 nucleotides agree with TRBD1. CDR1 MNHEY and CDR2 SMNVEV come from the germline V gene (reference sequence). V shed 5 bases and J 1 base; nucleotides not matched to a gene: 5. This CDR3 contains 15 residues. CDR3 amino acids: CASSPWTGAQETQYF. The DNA of the CDR3 is TGTGCCAGCAGTCCCTGGACAGGGGCCCAAGAGACCCAGTACTTC.

This clone was detected only once. The gene calls are TRBV9 and TRBJ1-1, with a possible D match to TRBD1 (5 bases). Germline CDR1 reads SGDLS; CDR2 reads YYNGEE. V was trimmed by 0 bases and J by 3 bases, leaving 12 bases between them. The CDR3 extends over 15 amino acids. The CDR3 loop reads CASSVGQGGYTEAFF. The CDR3 DNA follows: TGTGCCAGCAGCGTAGGGCAGGGCGGATACACTGAAGCTTTCTTT. The entire variable domain, with the rest obtained from reference TRBV9 and TRBJ1-1, is as follows: DSGVTQTPKHLITATGQRVTLRCSPRSGDLSVYWYQQSLDQGLQFLIQYYNGEERAKGNILERFSAQQFPDLHSELNLSSLELGDSALYFCASSVGQGGYTEAFFGQGTRLTVV.